One sample yielded the 23 T cell receptor beta chains listed below, sequenced in a study of control samples from healthy donors and cancer patients. Only in-frame clones appear in the TCRdb table, and some are missing; sequencing was by immunoSEQ multiplex PCR. The sample lists some 150,000 clones; nearly 95% were seen once. The material sequenced was blood. These TCRs come from a man in his fifties in good health.

This chain joins TRBV12-3 or TRBV12-4 and TRBJ2-4; D unresolved. V lost 1 base and J 0 bases, leaving 1 base between the germline ends. This CDR3 region has 13 residues. CDR3 sequence: CASSLGAKNIQYF. The CDR3 DNA is TGTGCCAGCAGTTTAGGAGCCAAAAACATTCAGTACTTC.

The rearrangement uses TRBV10-1 and TRBJ1-3, with D possibly TRBD1 on 6 matching bases. The V and J ends lost 6 bases and 4 bases respectively, with 10 bases between them. Germline-derived CDR1 and CDR2 are WNHNN and SYGVQD (reference sequence). This CDR3 has 13 amino acids. This chain's CDR3 is CASSAGQGNTIYF. As DNA, the CDR3 is TGCGCCAGCAGCGCCGGACAGGGAAACACCATATATTTT.

This clone was detected only once. The rearrangement links TRBV5-6 to TRBJ2-5, with 7 bases that match TRBD1. Germline assignment: CDR1 SGHDT and CDR2 YYEEEE. V lost 0 bases to trimming and J lost 5 bases; unmatched junction nucleotides: 1. The CDR3 contains 13 residues. Written as DNA, the CDR3 is TGTGCCAGCAGCTTGGAGGGGGCGGAGACCCAGTACTTC. Amino acid sequence: CASSLEGAETQYF.

The chain recombines TRBV6-6 with TRBJ2-7; the D is unclear. V was pared by 2 bases and J by 6 bases, with 8 bases between. From germline, CDR1 is MNHNY and CDR2 SVGAGI (reference sequence). The CDR3 is 12 amino acids. CDR3 loop: CASSYRYGEQYF. CDR3 coding DNA: TGTGCCAGCAGTTACAGGTACGGCGAGCAGTACTTC.

CDR3 coding DNA: TGTGCCAGCAGGCTCGACTTTTCTAGCAATCAGCCCCAGCATTTT. Translation: CASRLDFSSNQPQHF. The rearrangement links TRBV27 to TRBJ1-5; D remains unclear. Trimming shortened V by 6 bases and J by 0 bases, and 12 bases separated the two germline ends. Germline V lookup: CDR1 MNHEY, CDR2 SMNVEV (reference sequence). The CDR3 runs 15 residues.

DNA for the CDR3: TGCGCCAGCAGCACGGACCATGCAGAGACCCAGTACTTC. Translated, it gives CASSTDHAETQYF. This chain uses TRBV10-2 with TRBJ2-5; no clear D gene. The CDR3 has 13 residues. Germline CDR1 is WSHSY and CDR2 is SAAADI. With 6 bases removed from V and 4 bases from J, the gap between germline ends came to 12 bases.

The chain is built from TRBV27 and TRBJ1-5; 7 bases match TRBD1. The V segment lost 2 bases and the J segment 0 bases; nucleotides outside the gene matches: 4. Per germline, CDR1 MNHEY and CDR2 SMNVEV (reference sequence). The CDR3 totals 16 residues. The CDR3 loop is CASSLRTGDSNQPQHF. The CDR3 region has the DNA TGTGCCAGCAGTTTACGGACAGGAGATAGCAATCAGCCCCAGCATTTT.

DNA of the CDR3: TGTGCTAGTGGCCGCCGAGACAGGGATGAGCAGTATTTT. Its translation is CASGRRDRDEQYF. The V gene is TRBV12-5, the J gene TRBJ2-3; TRBD1 agrees at 7 bases. Germline CDR1 is LGHNT and CDR2 is FRNRAP. Trimming took 6 bases from V and 11 from J; bases not matched to a gene: 11. This CDR3 contains 13 residues.

The chain carries TRBV5-1 and TRBJ2-5, with a weak D call TRBD1 (7 bases). This CDR3 contains 16 residues. V dropped 0 bases and J dropped 2 bases, with 14 bases sitting between them. Germline V gives CDR1 SGHRS, CDR2 YFSETQ. In DNA form, the CDR3 reads TGCGCCAGCAGCTTGGAATCAGGGGGGTTACAAGAGACCCAGTACTTC. Translating gives CASSLESGGLQETQYF.

V and J are TRBV24-1 and TRBJ2-1; no definite D call. CDR3 length: 11 residues. Trimming took 6 bases from V and 4 from J, leaving 3 bases between them. CDR1 is KGHDR and CDR2 is SFDVKD in the germline V gene. The CDR3 spells CATSLYNEQFF. CDR3 DNA sequence: TGTGCCACCAGTCTATACAATGAGCAGTTCTTC.

This sequence joins TRBV2 and TRBJ1-6; D not resolved. V was cut by 3 bases and J by 7 bases, with 13 bases left in between. CDR3 length: 15 residues. In germline, CDR1 is SNHLY, CDR2 FYNNEI. This chain's CDR3 is CASSDATASNSPLHF. CDR3 nucleotides: TGTGCCAGCAGTGATGCCACTGCCTCAAATTCACCCCTCCACTTT.

This chain joins TRBV28 and TRBJ2-3, with unresolved D. Per the germline V gene, CDR1 is MDHEN and CDR2 is SYDVKM. Trimming took off 7 bases at V and 0 bases at J, with 14 bases between the two ends. This CDR3 contains 15 residues. CDR3 coding DNA: TGTGCCAGCAAGATTTGGGCGACTAGCACAGATACGCAGTATTTT. Amino acid sequence: CASKIWATSTDTQYF.

V gene TRBV9 combines with J gene TRBJ2-3, with D uncertain. The V gene lost 1 base and the J gene lost 2 bases, with 5 bases spanning the gap. This CDR3 is 13 amino acids long. Germline V gives CDR1 SGDLS, CDR2 YYNGEE. This CDR3 is CASSVQVTDTQYF. In DNA form, the CDR3 reads TGTGCCAGCAGCGTACAGGTCACAGATACGCAGTATTTT.

The chain is built from TRBV3-1 (or the pseudogene TRBV3-2) and TRBJ2-3, with 7 positions matching TRBD2. Looked up from germline, CDR1 is LGHDT and CDR2 is YNNKEL (reference sequence). Trimming removed 1 base from V and 6 bases from J; junction bases left unmatched: 7. The CDR3 is 15 residues long. CDR3 sequence reads: CASSQGGLVSDTQYF. The CDR3 region has the DNA TGTGCCAGCAGCCAAGGAGGACTAGTGTCGGATACGCAGTATTTT.

The chain is built from TRBV6-2 or TRBV6-3 and TRBJ1-5; a possible D gene is TRBD1 (5 bases). V shed 5 bases and J shed 2 bases, with 10 bases lying between them. This CDR3 region has 14 residues. Per the germline V gene, CDR1 is MNHEY and CDR2 is SVGEGT. The CDR3 region is CASSDRWGNQPQHF. The CDR3 DNA reads as TGTGCCAGCAGTGACAGATGGGGCAATCAGCCCCAGCATTTT.

The rearrangement uses TRBV19 and TRBJ2-3; 8 bases agree with TRBD1. Germline V gene sequence: CDR1 LNHDA, CDR2 SQIVND (reference sequence). CDR3 length: 16 amino acids. V shed 5 bases and J 4 bases; nucleotides not matched to a gene: 11. CDR3 coding DNA: TGTGCCAGTAGTGGGTTGGACAGGGCCGGGGCAGATACGCAGTATTTT. Its translation is CASSGLDRAGADTQYF.

The chain is built from TRBV11-2 and TRBJ2-2; TRBD1 aligns across 8 bases. CDR1 and CDR2 (germline): SGHAT, FQNNGV. CDR3 length: 15 residues. V shed 6 bases, J shed 1 base, and the junction held 4 bases outside the gene matches. The CDR3 is CASRPGTGNTGELFF. The CDR3 region has the DNA TGTGCCAGCAGACCCGGGACAGGGAACACCGGGGAGCTGTTTTTT.

This clone was seen a few times. This chain links TRBV3-1 (or the pseudogene TRBV3-2) with TRBJ2-1; tentatively, D is TRBD1 or TRBD2 (5 bases each). Trimming shortened V by 4 bases and J by 2 bases, and 9 bases separated the two germline ends. The germline gives CDR1 LGHDT, CDR2 YNNKEL (reference sequence). CDR3 length equals 14 residues. This CDR3 is CASSPWGTYNEQFF. The CDR3, as DNA: TGTGCCAGCAGCCCCTGGGGGACCTACAATGAGCAGTTCTTC.

V usage is TRBV3-1 (or the pseudogene TRBV3-2) and J usage is TRBJ2-7; 7 bases agree with TRBD1. V shed 6 bases and J 7 bases; nucleotides not matched to a gene: 6. This CDR3 has 12 amino acids. Germline V gene data show CDR1 as LGHDT and CDR2 as YNNKEL (reference sequence). The CDR3 DNA sequence: TGTGCCAGCAGTTCCACAGGGGAGGAGCAGTACTTC. It codes for CASSSTGEEQYF.

V is TRBV7-9 and J is TRBJ2-5, with a tentative D call TRBD2 (5 bases). Deletions cut 0 bases from V and 5 bases from J, with 10 bases between. Per the germline V gene, CDR1 is SEHNR and CDR2 is FQNEAQ (reference sequence). This CDR3 spans 14 amino acids. The chain's CDR3 is CASSLAGSWETQYF. The CDR3 DNA sequence: TGTGCCAGCAGCTTAGCGGGGAGTTGGGAGACCCAGTACTTC.

This chain joins TRBV7-2 and TRBJ2-2, with 11 bases that match TRBD2. The V and J ends lost 6 bases and 5 bases, in that order; junction bases with no gene match: 5. There are 15 residues in the CDR3. Per germline, CDR1 SGHTA and CDR2 FQGNSA. CDR3: CASSVGLAETGELFF. DNA for the CDR3: TGTGCCAGCAGTGTGGGACTAGCGGAAACCGGGGAGCTGTTTTTT.

Note on this clone: An end of the junction does not agree with germline; a read error may underlie this. This chain connects TRBV7-7 to TRBJ2-2; D remains ambiguous. Germline CDR1 is SSHAT and CDR2 is FNYEAQ (reference sequence). The CDR3 has 13 amino acids. The CDR3 DNA reads as TGTGCTAGCAGCTTGGAGTACACCGGGGAGCTGTTTTTT. This encodes CASSLEYTGELFF.

This clone has more than one count but fewer than ten. The chain employs TRBV18 and TRBJ2-7; 12 bases are a match to TRBD2. This CDR3 comprises 17 residues. CDR1 and CDR2 (germline): KGHSH, LQKENI. J was trimmed by 5 bases and V by 3 bases; bases with no gene match: 11. The CDR3 sequence is CASSPQGSTSGSHEQYF. CDR3 DNA sequence: TGTGCCAGCTCACCCCAGGGTTCGACTAGCGGGAGCCACGAGCAGTACTTC.